A selection of T cell receptor beta chains follows, all from one sample in a study of OX40 agonist ivuxolimab in advanced cancers. Generated by immunoSEQ multiplex PCR, the TCRdb table keeps only in-frame clones and is missing some. The sample holds some 97,000 clones, around nine tenths seen once. Sequencing used CD4+ or CD8+ T cells sorted from blood, obtained in a trial of the OX40 agonist ivuxolimab. The receptors were sampled from an adult with an advanced solid tumor such as melanoma, head and neck, liver or kidney cancer. CDR3s leave out the opening cysteine and the closing phenylalanine or tryptophan. A D gene is named only where the DNA matches it firmly.

D gene: NA
J gene: TRBJ2-1
V gene: TRBV5-1
CDR3 protein: ASSQQGREQF

D gene: TRBD1
J gene: TRBJ2-4
V gene: TRBV19
CDR3 protein: ASATGGSAKNIQY

D gene: NA
J gene: TRBJ1-5
V gene: TRBV7-2
CDR3 protein: ASSLAGRGVNQPQH

D gene: NA
J gene: TRBJ2-1
V gene: TRBV6-6
CDR3 protein: ASSYVRSSSYNEQF

D gene: TRBD1
J gene: TRBJ2-4
V gene: TRBV28
CDR3 protein: ASSRQGENIQY

D gene: NA
J gene: TRBJ2-3
V gene: TRBV7-2
CDR3 protein: ASSSWTTDTQY

D gene: NA
J gene: TRBJ2-7
V gene: TRBV28
CDR3 protein: ASNQGASYEQY

D gene: NA
J gene: TRBJ2-3
V gene: TRBV5-1
CDR3 protein: ASSFSPPSRADTQY

D gene: NA
J gene: TRBJ1-4
V gene: TRBV18
CDR3 protein: ASSRSTNEKLF

D gene: TRBD2
J gene: TRBJ2-7
V gene: TRBV5-5
CDR3 protein: ASSPRVAGIYEQY

D gene: NA
J gene: TRBJ2-1
V gene: TRBV7-2
CDR3 protein: ASSLGWGRSEQF

D gene: TRBD1
J gene: TRBJ1-2
V gene: TRBV5-8
CDR3 protein: ASSLKDRVGGYT

D gene: TRBD2
J gene: TRBJ2-7
V gene: TRBV6-1
CDR3 protein: ASSGSTSASYEQY

D gene: TRBD1
J gene: TRBJ1-1
V gene: TRBV27
CDR3 protein: ASSFSGQPNTEAF

D gene: NA
J gene: TRBJ1-5
V gene: TRBV19
CDR3 protein: ASSIRQRANQPQH

D gene: NA
J gene: TRBJ2-7
V gene: TRBV2
CDR3 protein: ASSEARAGRAYEQY

D gene: TRBD1
J gene: TRBJ2-5
V gene: TRBV7-9
CDR3 protein: ASSLDRGQETQY

D gene: TRBD2
J gene: TRBJ2-3
V gene: TRBV2
CDR3 protein: ASRNGLAGSDTQY

D gene: NA
J gene: TRBJ1-1
V gene: TRBV18
CDR3 protein: ASSPIPGGTVTEAF

D gene: NA
J gene: TRBJ2-7
V gene: TRBV7-2
CDR3 protein: ASSLLASYEQY

D gene: NA
J gene: TRBJ1-1
V gene: TRBV6-1
CDR3 protein: ASPGLGFGTEAF

D gene: NA
J gene: TRBJ2-1
V gene: TRBV11-2
CDR3 protein: ASSPRLTRPYNEQF

D gene: NA
J gene: TRBJ2-7
V gene: TRBV6-5
CDR3 protein: ASSYAASSYEQY

D gene: NA
J gene: TRBJ1-2
V gene: TRBV5-1
CDR3 protein: ASSFQGEDGYT

D gene: NA
J gene: TRBJ1-4
V gene: TRBV5-4
CDR3 protein: ASSLVGNEKLF

D gene: NA
J gene: TRBJ2-5
V gene: TRBV5-4
CDR3 protein: ASSLRSFPEQY

D gene: TRBD2
J gene: TRBJ2-2
V gene: TRBV6-1
CDR3 protein: AIQSAGGGTGELF